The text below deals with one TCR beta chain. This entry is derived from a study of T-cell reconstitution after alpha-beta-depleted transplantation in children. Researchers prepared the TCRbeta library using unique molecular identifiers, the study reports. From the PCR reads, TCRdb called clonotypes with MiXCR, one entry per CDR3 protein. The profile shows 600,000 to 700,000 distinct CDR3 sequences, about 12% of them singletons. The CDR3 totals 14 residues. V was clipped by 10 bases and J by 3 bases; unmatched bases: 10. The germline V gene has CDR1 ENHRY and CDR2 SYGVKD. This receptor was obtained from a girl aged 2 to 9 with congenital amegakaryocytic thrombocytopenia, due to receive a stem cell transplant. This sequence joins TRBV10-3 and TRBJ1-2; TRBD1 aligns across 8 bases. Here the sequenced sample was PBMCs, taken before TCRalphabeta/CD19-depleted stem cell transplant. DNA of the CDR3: TGTGCCAGCCTGACAGGGGAAGGAGACTATGGCTACACCTTC. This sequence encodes CASLTGEGDYGYTF.